What follows are 23 T cell receptor beta chains derived from one specimen sequenced in a study of persistence of HIV-infected CD4 T cells. The stimulus was an HIV-1 Gag 15-mer peptide pool, 0.85 to 1 ug/peptide/mL. CD40L/CD69 double-negative CD45RO-high memory CD4+ T cells were collected. This was the immunoSEQ version 4 assay in survey mode. Clones were read by immunoSEQ multiplex PCR, and TCRdb kept only the in-frame ones, dropping some. The sample comprises just over 35,000 clones, 85% of which are singletons, and around 5% rests with the top ten. These receptors' antigens are unknown. The sample was cultured CD4+ T cells from PBMCs, taken from a patient who received antiretroviral therapy. These TCRs come from an adult with HIV. The donor label of this sample is uncertain.

J is TRBJ1-5 and V is TRBV6-5, with no clear D. Germline CDR1 MNHEY, CDR2 SVGAGI. This CDR3 contains 14 residues. Trimming cost V 6 bases and J 2 bases, with 11 bases left between them. CDR3 protein: CASRDGEGNQPQHF. In nucleotides, the CDR3 is TGTGCCAGCAGGGATGGTGAGGGCAATCAGCCCCAGCATTTT.

The V gene is TRBV2, the J gene TRBJ1-1; TRBD1 matches 8 bases. The CDR3 totals 14 residues. The V and J ends lost 7 bases and 4 bases, in that order; junction bases with no gene match: 8. CDR1 and CDR2 from the germline V gene are SNHLY and FYNNEI. CDR3 amino acids: CASTEGRGPTEAFF. CDR3 DNA sequence: TGTGCCAGCACCGAGGGCAGGGGGCCCACTGAAGCTTTCTTT.

The rearrangement uses TRBV5-1 and TRBJ1-3, with D possibly matching TRBD1 (6 bases). CDR1 is SGHRS, CDR2 YFSETQ, per germline. Trimming cost V 2 bases and J 3 bases, with 12 bases left between them. This CDR3 region has 15 residues. CDR3 in amino acids: CASSFSGARGNTIYF. CDR3 sequence (DNA): TGCGCCAGCAGCTTTTCGGGGGCTCGTGGAAACACCATATATTTT.

The V and J genes are TRBV20-1 and TRBJ2-1, with 7 bases lining up with TRBD1. V was pared by 6 bases and J by 8 bases, with 4 bases of the junction left unmatched. The CDR3 sequence is 11 residues long. Per the germline V gene, CDR1 is DFQATT and CDR2 is SNEGSKA (reference sequence). CDR3 nucleotides: TGCAGTGCCGAAGGGACAGATGAGCAGTTCTTC. It yields the protein CSAEGTDEQFF.

The rearrangement uses TRBV7-2 and TRBJ2-2, with unresolved D. The ends were cut back, 3 bases at V and 4 bases at J, with 12 bases in the middle. The CDR3 is 15 residues long. Per germline, CDR1 SGHTA and CDR2 FQGNSA. The CDR3 DNA reads as TGTGCCAGCAGCTTGGTAACCCTCTCCACCGGGGAGCTGTTTTTT. Its translation is CASSLVTLSTGELFF. Based on the CDR3 plus reference TRBV7-2 and TRBJ2-2, the full variable domain is GAGVSQSPSNKVTEKGKDVELRCDPISGHTALYWYRQSLGQGLEFLIYFQGNSAPDKSGLPSDRFSAERTGGSVSTLTIQRTQQEDSAVYLCASSLVTLSTGELFFGEGSRLTVL.

This clone turned up a few times. CDR3 sequence reads: CSVEFSYGYTF. In DNA, the CDR3 is TGCAGCGTTGAGTTCAGCTATGGCTACACCTTC. The chain recombines TRBV29-1 with TRBJ1-2; D is uncertain. V was clipped by 3 bases and J by 4 bases, with 6 bases between them. The CDR3 spans 11 residues. In germline, CDR1 is SQVTM, CDR2 ANQGSEA.

The chain combines TRBV7-7 with TRBJ2-2, with 8 bases aligning to TRBD2. Per germline, CDR1 SSHAT and CDR2 FNYEAQ (reference sequence). There are 16 residues in the CDR3. Trimming took 5 bases from V and 2 from J; bases not matched to a gene: 7. The chain's CDR3 is CASSPGAGVNTGELFF. CDR3 nucleotide sequence: TGTGCCAGCAGCCCCGGAGCGGGGGTCAACACCGGGGAGCTGTTTTTT.

About this clone itself: Germline is not matched at one junction end, which may reflect a read error. The rearrangement joins TRBV2 to TRBJ2-7; D is uncertain. CDR3 length: 12 residues. The germline V gene has CDR1 SNHLY and CDR2 FYNNEI. Written as DNA, the CDR3 is TGTGCCAGCAGTGAAGCTAGCAGGATCGTCCACTTC. It specifies CASSEASRIVHF.

This sequence joins TRBV6-6 and TRBJ2-7; D is undetermined. V shed 5 bases and J shed 2 bases, with 7 bases lying between them. The germline gives CDR1 MNHNY, CDR2 SVGAGI (reference sequence). The CDR3 consists of 12 residues. The CDR3 here is CASSQLTYEQYF. In DNA form, the CDR3 reads TGTGCCAGCAGTCAACTAACCTACGAGCAGTACTTC.

This chain uses TRBV12-1 with TRBJ2-2; TRBD1 was called by the table and not checked on the DNA. TRBV12-1 is shown as a pseudogene. The CDR3 is 15 amino acids. CDR3 residues: CASSHEVQGNGELFF. The CDR3 bases are TGTGCCAGCAGCCATGAAGTACAGGGAAACGGGGAGCTGTTTTTT.

The gene calls are TRBV19 and TRBJ1-3; D remains ambiguous. There are 16 residues in the CDR3. V was shortened by 8 bases and J by 0 bases, with 17 bases between the two germline ends. Germline CDR1 LNHDA, CDR2 SQIVND (reference sequence). CDR3 bases: TGTGCCAGTTCGCAACGGCGGCTACTCTCTGGAAACACCATATATTTT. Amino acids: CASSQRRLLSGNTIYF.

The V call is TRBV18, the J call TRBJ1-3; D possibly corresponds to TRBD1 (6 bases). The CDR3 consists of 18 residues. The germline V gene encodes CDR1 KGHSH and CDR2 LQKENI. V lost 3 bases, J lost 0 bases, and 18 bases lay in between. CDR3: CASSPNWQGMISGNTIYF. CDR3 nucleotides: TGTGCCAGCTCACCGAACTGGCAGGGGATGATCTCTGGAAACACCATATATTTT. The full variable domain, in which reference TRBV18 and TRBJ1-3 provide the parts outside the CDR3, is NAGVMQNPRHLVRRRGQEARLRCSPMKGHSHVYWYRQLPEEGLKFMVYLQKENIIDESGMPKERFSAEFPKEGPSILRIQQVVRGDSAAYFCASSPNWQGMISGNTIYFGEGSWLTVV.

Only a few counts were recorded for this clone. The rearrangement links TRBV6-5 to TRBJ1-5; D is uncertain. Germline V CDR1 and CDR2: MNHEY, SVGAGI. The V and J ends lost 7 bases and 0 bases respectively, with 10 bases between them. The CDR3 spans 14 residues. DNA of the CDR3: TGTGCCAGCACCCCTGAACCTAGCAATCAGCCCCAGCATTTT. It is translated as CASTPEPSNQPQHF.

The chain employs TRBV28 and TRBJ1-5, with TRBD1 identical over 8 bases. The V gene end was trimmed by 3 bases and the J gene end by 5 bases; junction bases not matched to a gene: 3. The CDR3 length is 14 residues. From germline, CDR1 is MDHEN and CDR2 SYDVKM. The DNA for the CDR3 is TGTGCCAGCAGTTTGAACAGGGGGGATCAGCCCCAGCATTTT. Amino acids: CASSLNRGDQPQHF.

V gene TRBV2 combines with J gene TRBJ1-6, with D possibly TRBD1 on 5 matching bases. The germline gives CDR1 SNHLY, CDR2 FYNNEI. Trimming shortened V by 5 bases and J by 4 bases, and 12 bases separated the two germline ends. This CDR3 is 15 amino acids long. The CDR3 DNA reads TGTGCCAGCAGTCGGGACTCCACTTATAATTCACCCCTCCACTTT. Translating gives CASSRDSTYNSPLHF.

The V call is TRBV14, the J call TRBJ2-1; D is undetermined. Germline V gene lookup returns CDR1 SGHDN and CDR2 FVKESK. V was pared by 1 base and J by 3 bases, with 7 bases between. CDR3 length equals 14 residues. DNA of the CDR3: TGTGCCAGCAGCCAAGTAGGTGTCTACAATGAGCAGTTCTTC. As protein: CASSQVGVYNEQFF.

This clone came up once. The chain recombines TRBV24-1 with TRBJ1-2; D call uncertain. Germline loops: CDR1 KGHDR, CDR2 SFDVKD. Trimming pared 0 bases from V and 6 bases from J, leaving 10 bases between. CDR3 size: 14 residues. The CDR3 DNA sequence: TGTGCCACCAGTGATTTGATGGGCCCCCATGGCTACACCTTC. As protein: CATSDLMGPHGYTF.

J is TRBJ1-4 and V is TRBV28; 10 positions agree with TRBD1. V was pared by 5 bases and J by 4 bases, with 1 base of the junction left unmatched. The CDR3 runs 14 residues. Germline assignment: CDR1 MDHEN and CDR2 SYDVKM. In nucleotides, the CDR3 is TGTGCCAGCAGTCGGGACAGGGGTAATGAAAAACTGTTTTTT. Translated, it gives CASSRDRGNEKLFF.

The V and J genes are TRBV4-1 and TRBJ2-3; 10 bases map to TRBD2. The CDR3 is 15 amino acids. Losses at the gene ends were 9 bases for V and 6 bases for J; bases not matched to a gene: 12. Germline V CDR1 and CDR2: MGHRA, YSYEKL. The CDR3 protein is CASTLSGGVTDTQYF. The CDR3 nucleotides read TGCGCCAGTACCTTAAGCGGGGGGGTAACCGATACGCAGTATTTT.

This clone showed up just a few times. This CDR3 is also generated by other DNA sequences in the sample. This chain uses TRBV7-9 with TRBJ1-1; D is uncertain. This CDR3 spans 12 amino acids. V was shortened by 5 bases and J by 0 bases, with 4 bases between the two germline ends. Germline assignment: CDR1 SEHNR and CDR2 FQNEAQ (reference sequence). In nucleotides, the CDR3 is TGTGCCAGCAGCCTCGTGAACACTGAAGCTTTCTTT. Amino acids: CASSLVNTEAFF. Combining the CDR3 with reference TRBV7-9 and TRBJ1-1 gives the whole variable domain DTGVSQNPRHKITKRGQNVTFRCDPISEHNRLYWYRQTLGQGPEFLTYFQNEAQLEKSRLLSDRFSAERPKGSFSTLEIQRTEQGDSAMYLCASSLVNTEAFFGQGTRLTVV.

V gene TRBV12-3 or TRBV12-4 combines with J gene TRBJ2-5; no clear D gene. The CDR3 sequence is 13 residues long. Trimming left V 6 bases short and J 2 bases short, with 10 bases between. The CDR3 sequence is CASRFWQQETQYF. CDR3 DNA sequence: TGTGCCAGCAGATTTTGGCAGCAAGAGACCCAGTACTTC.

The chain carries TRBV6-2 or TRBV6-3 and TRBJ1-5, with TRBD1 as a possible D gene (5 bases). Trimming removed 5 bases from V and 3 bases from J, with 14 bases in between. CDR1 and CDR2 from the germline V gene are MNHEY and SVGEGT. CDR3 length: 15 amino acids. The CDR3 protein is CASSAPGPVNQPQHF. The CDR3 DNA reads as TGTGCCAGCAGTGCACCGGGGCCTGTCAATCAGCCCCAGCATTTT.

The rearrangement links TRBV19 to TRBJ1-2; 8 bases are shared with TRBD1. With 3 bases clipped from V and 5 bases from J, the junction kept 5 bases outside the gene matches. CDR3 length equals 14 residues. Germline lookup yields CDR1 LNHDA and CDR2 SQIVND (reference sequence). The CDR3 DNA follows: TGTGCCAGTAGTATCGGGACAGGTCCTTATGGCTACACCTTC. Protein sequence: CASSIGTGPYGYTF. Using reference TRBV19 and TRBJ1-2 for the parts outside the CDR3, the full variable domain is DGGITQSPKYLFRKEGQNVTLSCEQNLNHDAMYWYRQDPGQGLRLIYYSQIVNDFQKGDIAEGYSVSREKKESFPLTVTSAQKNPTAFYLCASSIGTGPYGYTFGSGTRLTVV.